This T cell receptor (beta chain) was recovered during a study of OX40 agonist ivuxolimab in advanced cancers. Study-level background: Ivuxolimab was an agonistic, fully human IgG2 monoclonal antibody directed against OX40 (CD134), a costimulatory receptor. Intravenous ivuxolimab was administered to patients every 2 weeks at six dose levels: 0.01, 0.1, 0.3, 1.5, 3 and 10 mg/kg. Among the 52 dose-escalation patients, some 20 had hepatocellular carcinoma, 15 or so melanoma, 9 renal cell carcinoma and 9 head and neck cancer. A male proportion of approximately 83% and a mean age of approximately 60 years, ranging from about 23 to 90, were recorded for the dose-escalation cohort. Prior anti-PD-1, anti-PD-L1 or anti-CTLA-4 therapy was permitted, and checkpoint inhibitors had been received by roughly two fifths of dose-escalation patients. Partial responses occurred in three dose-escalation patients, of whom one had hepatocellular carcinoma and two had cutaneous melanoma. The purpose of peripheral TCRbeta sequencing was to test whether ivuxolimab changed TCR sequence diversity and led to clonal T-cell expansion. The paper reports the monotherapy dose-escalation portion (N of about 50 patients) of the phase I ivuxolimab trial. The research as a whole found: After ivuxolimab, CD8+ T cells had more expanded clones than CD4+ T cells on average. Low levels of normalized T-cell clonal expansion were also seen in some patients who did not respond. Which antigens the clonally expanded peripheral T cells were specific for was not determined. In partial responders in the 0.1-3.0 mg/kg groups, normalized peripheral clonal expansion was found to be among the lowest, especially among CD8+ T cells. At doses of 0.1 to 3.0 mg/kg, clonal expansion of both CD4+ and CD8+ T cells in blood was seen between baseline and week 6.

About this clone: What antigen it recognizes has not been identified. The sample holds no much larger clone one base away, and base qualities are not on file.

The trial excluded patients who had a history of autoimmune disease or who were on systemic immunosuppression. Peripheral blood for TCR sequencing was collected from all dose cohorts at baseline, on cycle 4 day 1, and on cycle 7 day 1. Samples came from an open-label, multicenter, first-in-human phase I dose-escalation trial of ivuxolimab. Adults with locally advanced or metastatic melanoma, renal cell carcinoma, hepatocellular carcinoma or head and neck squamous cell carcinoma were enrolled in the trial. CD4+ and CD8+ T cells were sorted separately from peripheral blood before TCR sequencing. The germline V gene supplies CDR1 MNHEY and CDR2 SVGAGI. Spanning cysteine to phenylalanine, the CDR3 consists of 15 amino acids. The kept DNA is CDR3 alone, 45 bases in frame from the first base. A distance of 18 bases separates the germline ends of V and J, which lose 5 bases and 5 bases respectively. For sequencing of the TCRbeta CDR3 region, genomic DNA was extracted from the sorted cells. The immunoSEQ Assay was used to sequence the TCRbeta CDR3 regions. Held by TCRdb, this immuneACCESS table contains in-frame sequences only and omits some clones. Under half of the omission traces to an unresolved V gene where checked; the cause of the rest is unknown. The sample table records about 92,000 clones; under 95% of these occur just once. The ten largest clones take up less than 0.35% of the sample.

Rearrangement joined TRBV6-5 to TRBJ1-1; possibly the D gene is TRBD1, per 5 matching bases. The sequences come from CD4+ or CD8+ T cells sorted from blood, collected in a trial of the OX40 agonist ivuxolimab. This receptor was obtained from an adult with an advanced solid tumor such as melanoma, head and neck, liver or kidney cancer. Here the CDR3 is given as CASSAGGGRTTEAFF. The nucleotide sequence is TGTGCCAGCAGTGCCGGCGGGGGGAGGACGACTGAAGCTTTCTTT.